This T cell receptor beta chain appears in the sequencing data of a study of yellow fever vaccine responses in identical twins. Notes on the study in general: Reportedly, the response of twins' T cells to the vaccine seemed partly convergent, partly personalized.

Note on this clonotype: As yet, its antigen is unknown.

TCRdb used MiXCR to reprocess the RT-PCR reads, holding one entry per CDR3 protein. The data contain 2,200 or so distinct CDR3 sequences, around 86% of them singletons. V was pared by 0 bases and J by 5 bases, with 4 bases between. Per the germline V gene, CDR1 is LNHNV and CDR2 is YYDKDF (reference sequence). The CDR3 consists of 13 residues. The origin of this receptor is a woman aged 18-30 years who received the yellow fever vaccine. The sample was T cells from blood (PBMCs), unsorted or a sorted subset (not recorded which), taken before or after yellow fever vaccination (not recorded which). The chain uses TRBV15 and TRBJ2-2; unclear D gene. The CDR3 loop reads CATSRDLTGELFF. In DNA, the CDR3 is TGTGCCACCAGCAGAGATCTTACCGGGGAGCTGTTTTTT.